This T cell receptor beta chain was identified in a study of monozygotic twins with inflammatory bowel disease. Someone took an approximately 2.3 ml blood sample from each of the donors. On this clonotype: The target antigen is unknown.

From germline, CDR1 is MNHEY and CDR2 SVGAGI. CDR3 size: 17 residues. Broader study findings: Findings did not support one strong IBD-associated signal or clonotype. It was in IBD patients that TCRbeta diversity (inverse Simpson) was lower than in healthy co-twins.

From its re-call of the 5' RACE reads, TCRdb lists each CDR3 protein once, without DNA. Recorded for this sample: some 99,000 distinct CDR3 sequences. The chain carries TRBV6-5 and TRBJ2-7; the TCRdb D gene call, TRBD1, has no DNA to confirm it. The sample comprised blood. The TCR comes from a human donor with ulcerative colitis or Crohn's disease, or a healthy co-twin of an affected twin (not recorded which). The chain's CDR3 is CASSYSRGTPSSYEQYF.